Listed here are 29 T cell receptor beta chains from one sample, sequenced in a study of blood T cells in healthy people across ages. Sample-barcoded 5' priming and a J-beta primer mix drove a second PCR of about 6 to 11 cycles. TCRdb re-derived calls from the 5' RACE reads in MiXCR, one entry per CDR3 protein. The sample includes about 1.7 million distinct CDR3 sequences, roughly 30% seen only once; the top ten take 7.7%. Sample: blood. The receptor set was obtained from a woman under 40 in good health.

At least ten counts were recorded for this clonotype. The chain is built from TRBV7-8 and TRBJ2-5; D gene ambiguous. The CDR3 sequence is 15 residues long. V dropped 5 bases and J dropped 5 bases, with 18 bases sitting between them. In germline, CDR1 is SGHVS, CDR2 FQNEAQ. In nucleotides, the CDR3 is TGTGCCAGCAGCCCGACGGGCGGATCTGCGGAGACCCAGTACTTC. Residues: CASSPTGGSAETQYF.

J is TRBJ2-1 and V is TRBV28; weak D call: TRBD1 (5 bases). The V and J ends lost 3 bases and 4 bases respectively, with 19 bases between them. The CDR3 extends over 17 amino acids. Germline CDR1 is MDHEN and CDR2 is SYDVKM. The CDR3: CASSFGRAKSRYNEQFF. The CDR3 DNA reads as TGTGCCAGCAGTTTTGGCAGGGCGAAGAGCAGATACAATGAGCAGTTCTTC.

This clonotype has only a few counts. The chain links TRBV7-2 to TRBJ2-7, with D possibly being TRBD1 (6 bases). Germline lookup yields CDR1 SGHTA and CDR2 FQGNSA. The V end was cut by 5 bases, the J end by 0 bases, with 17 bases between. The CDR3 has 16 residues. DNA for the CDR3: TGTGCCAGCAGCCCAACCCGGGACACCAGCTCCTACGAGCAGTACTTC. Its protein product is CASSPTRDTSSYEQYF.

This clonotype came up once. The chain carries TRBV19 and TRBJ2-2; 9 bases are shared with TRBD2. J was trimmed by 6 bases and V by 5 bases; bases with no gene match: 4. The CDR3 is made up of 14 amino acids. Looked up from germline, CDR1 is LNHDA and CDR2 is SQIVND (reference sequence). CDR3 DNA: TGTGCCAGTAGTGGGACTAGCACCTCCGGGGAGCTGTTTTTT. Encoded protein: CASSGTSTSGELFF.

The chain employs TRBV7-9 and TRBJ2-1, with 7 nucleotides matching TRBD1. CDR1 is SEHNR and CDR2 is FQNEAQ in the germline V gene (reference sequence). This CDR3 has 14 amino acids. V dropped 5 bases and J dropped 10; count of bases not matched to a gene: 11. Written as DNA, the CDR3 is TGTGCCAGCAGCAAGACAGGGCTCACCTACGAGCAGTTCTTC. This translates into CASSKTGLTYEQFF.

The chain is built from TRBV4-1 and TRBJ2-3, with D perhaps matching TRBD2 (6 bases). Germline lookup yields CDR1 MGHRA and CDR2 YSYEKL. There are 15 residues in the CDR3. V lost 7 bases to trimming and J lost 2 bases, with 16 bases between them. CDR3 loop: CASNLTRPPTDTQYF. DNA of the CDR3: TGCGCCAGCAACCTGACTAGGCCTCCCACAGATACGCAGTATTTT.

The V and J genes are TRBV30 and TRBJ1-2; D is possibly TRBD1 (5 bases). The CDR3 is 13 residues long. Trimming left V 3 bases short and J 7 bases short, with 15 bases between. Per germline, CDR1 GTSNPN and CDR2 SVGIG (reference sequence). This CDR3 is CAWSGGVASGYTF. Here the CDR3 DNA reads TGTGCCTGGAGCGGGGGGGTGGCCTCTGGCTACACCTTC.

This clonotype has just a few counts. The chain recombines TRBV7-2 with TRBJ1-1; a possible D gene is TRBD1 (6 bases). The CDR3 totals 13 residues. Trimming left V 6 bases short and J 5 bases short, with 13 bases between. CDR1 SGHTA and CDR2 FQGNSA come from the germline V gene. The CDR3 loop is CASRGGPGTEAFF. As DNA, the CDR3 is TGTGCCAGCAGAGGGGGTCCAGGGACTGAAGCTTTCTTT. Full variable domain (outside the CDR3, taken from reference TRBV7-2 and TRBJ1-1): GAGVSQSPSNKVTEKGKDVELRCDPISGHTALYWYRQSLGQGLEFLIYFQGNSAPDKSGLPSDRFSAERTGGSVSTLTIQRTQQEDSAVYLCASRGGPGTEAFFGQGTRLTVV.

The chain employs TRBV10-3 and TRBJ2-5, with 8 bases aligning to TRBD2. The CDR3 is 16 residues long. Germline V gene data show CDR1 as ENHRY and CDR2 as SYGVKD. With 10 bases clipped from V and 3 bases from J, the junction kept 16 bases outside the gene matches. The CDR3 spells CATGEGVAGKKETQYF. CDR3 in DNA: TGTGCCACCGGCGAGGGCGTAGCGGGGAAAAAAGAGACCCAGTACTTC.

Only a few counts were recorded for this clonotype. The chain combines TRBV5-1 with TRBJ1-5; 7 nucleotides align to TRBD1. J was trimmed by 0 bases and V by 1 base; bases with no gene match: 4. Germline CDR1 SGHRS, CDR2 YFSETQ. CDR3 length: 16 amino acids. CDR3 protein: CASSLTGAYSNQPQHF. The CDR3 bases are TGCGCCAGCAGCTTGACAGGGGCGTATAGCAATCAGCCCCAGCATTTT.

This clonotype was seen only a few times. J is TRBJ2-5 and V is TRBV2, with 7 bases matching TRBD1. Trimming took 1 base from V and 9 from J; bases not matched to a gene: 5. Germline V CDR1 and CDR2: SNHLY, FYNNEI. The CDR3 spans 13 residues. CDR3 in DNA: TGTGCCAGCAGTGAAGAGGGTCAGGGGGCCCAGTACTTC. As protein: CASSEEGQGAQYF.

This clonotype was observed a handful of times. The CDR3 DNA reads TGTGCCAGCAGTACAGGGGAGGATGCGCAGTATTTT. This gives the protein CASSTGEDAQYF. The chain is built from TRBV2 and TRBJ2-3; D perhaps matches TRBD1 (7 bases). V was trimmed by 5 bases and J by 10 bases, leaving 13 bases between them. The CDR3 covers 12 residues. Germline V CDR1 and CDR2: SNHLY, FYNNEI.

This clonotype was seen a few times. CDR3 protein: CASSLALLAGAGDTQYF. The CDR3 DNA sequence: TGCGCCAGCAGCTTGGCCCTGCTAGCGGGGGCGGGAGATACGCAGTATTTT. The chain joins TRBV5-1 to TRBJ2-3; 10 positions agree with TRBD2. The trim removed 0 bases at V and 5 bases at J, leaving 9 bases unmatched. The CDR3 extends over 17 amino acids. Germline V gives CDR1 SGHRS, CDR2 YFSETQ. Variable domain in full (rest from reference TRBV5-1 and TRBJ2-3): KAGVTQTPRYLIKTRGQQVTLSCSPISGHRSVSWYQQTPGQGLQFLFEYFSETQRNKGNFPGRFSGRQFSNSRSEMNVSTLELGDSALYLCASSLALLAGAGDTQYFGPGTRLTVL.

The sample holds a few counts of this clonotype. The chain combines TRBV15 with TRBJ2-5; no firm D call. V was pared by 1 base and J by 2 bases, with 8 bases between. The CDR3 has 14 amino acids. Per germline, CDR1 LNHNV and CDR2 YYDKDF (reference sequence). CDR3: CATSRVRRQETQYF. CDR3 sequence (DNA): TGTGCCACCAGCAGAGTACGGCGGCAAGAGACCCAGTACTTC.

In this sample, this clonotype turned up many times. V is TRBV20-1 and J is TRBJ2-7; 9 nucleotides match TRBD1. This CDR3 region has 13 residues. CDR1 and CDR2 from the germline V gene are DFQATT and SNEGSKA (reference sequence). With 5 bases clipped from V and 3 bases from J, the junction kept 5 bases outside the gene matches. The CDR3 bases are TGCAGTGCTGACCGGGACAGGGACTACGAGCAGTACTTC. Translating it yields CSADRDRDYEQYF.

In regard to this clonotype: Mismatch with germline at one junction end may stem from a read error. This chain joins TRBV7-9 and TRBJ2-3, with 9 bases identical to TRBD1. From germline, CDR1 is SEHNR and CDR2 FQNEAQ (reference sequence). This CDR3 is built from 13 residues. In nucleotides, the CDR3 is TGTGCCAGCAGCTTGGCCGGGACAGGGACGCGGTATTTT. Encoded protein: CASSLAGTGTRYF.

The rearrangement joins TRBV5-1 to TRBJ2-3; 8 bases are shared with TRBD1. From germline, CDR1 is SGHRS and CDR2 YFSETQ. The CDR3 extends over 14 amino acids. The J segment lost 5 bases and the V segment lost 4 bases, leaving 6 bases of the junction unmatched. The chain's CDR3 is CASSPQGARDTQYF. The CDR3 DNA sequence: TGCGCCAGCAGCCCCCAGGGGGCGAGAGATACGCAGTATTTT.

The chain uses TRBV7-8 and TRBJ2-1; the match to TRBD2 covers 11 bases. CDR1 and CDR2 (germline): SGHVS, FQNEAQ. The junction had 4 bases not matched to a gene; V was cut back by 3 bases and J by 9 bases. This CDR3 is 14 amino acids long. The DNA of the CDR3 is TGTGCCAGCAGCTTTAGCGGGAGGGAAGGTGAGCAGTTCTTC. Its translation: CASSFSGREGEQFF.

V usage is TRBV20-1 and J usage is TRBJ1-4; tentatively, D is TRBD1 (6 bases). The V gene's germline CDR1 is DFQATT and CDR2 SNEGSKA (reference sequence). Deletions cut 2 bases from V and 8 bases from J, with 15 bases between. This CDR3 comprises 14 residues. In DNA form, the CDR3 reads TGCAGTGCTAGATCAGGACAGAGATTGGAAAAACTGTTTTTT. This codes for CSARSGQRLEKLFF.

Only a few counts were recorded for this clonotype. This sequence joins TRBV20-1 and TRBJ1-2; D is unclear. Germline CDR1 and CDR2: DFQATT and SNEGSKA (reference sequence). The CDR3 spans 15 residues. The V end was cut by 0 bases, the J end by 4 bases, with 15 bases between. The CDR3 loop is CSARDRAQPPYGYTF. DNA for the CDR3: TGCAGTGCTAGAGATCGGGCCCAGCCCCCCTATGGCTACACCTTC.

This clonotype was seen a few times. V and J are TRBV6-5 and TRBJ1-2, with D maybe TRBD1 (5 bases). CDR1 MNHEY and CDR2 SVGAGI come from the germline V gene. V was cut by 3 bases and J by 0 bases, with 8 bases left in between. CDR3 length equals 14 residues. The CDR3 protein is CASSYGTTNYGYTF. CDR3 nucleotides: TGTGCCAGCAGTTATGGGACGACTAACTATGGCTACACCTTC.

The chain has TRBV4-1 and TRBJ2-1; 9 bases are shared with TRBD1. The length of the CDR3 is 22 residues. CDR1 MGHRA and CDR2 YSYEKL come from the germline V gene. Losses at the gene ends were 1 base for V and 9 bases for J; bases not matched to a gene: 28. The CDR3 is CASSQVSNSRHRGPARRGEQFF. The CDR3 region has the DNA TGCGCCAGCAGCCAAGTATCTAACTCCCGCCACAGGGGGCCGGCCAGGAGAGGTGAGCAGTTCTTC.

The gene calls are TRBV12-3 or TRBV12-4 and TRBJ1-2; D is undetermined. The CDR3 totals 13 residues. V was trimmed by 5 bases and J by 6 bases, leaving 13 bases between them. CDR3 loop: CASSDNRRDGYTF. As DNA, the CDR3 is TGTGCCAGCAGTGATAATCGCCGCGATGGCTACACCTTC.

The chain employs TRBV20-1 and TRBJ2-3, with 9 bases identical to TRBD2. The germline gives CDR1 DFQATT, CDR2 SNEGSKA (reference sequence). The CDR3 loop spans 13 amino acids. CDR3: CSASGMSTDTQYF. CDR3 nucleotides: TGCTCTGCTAGCGGGATGAGCACAGATACGCAGTATTTT.

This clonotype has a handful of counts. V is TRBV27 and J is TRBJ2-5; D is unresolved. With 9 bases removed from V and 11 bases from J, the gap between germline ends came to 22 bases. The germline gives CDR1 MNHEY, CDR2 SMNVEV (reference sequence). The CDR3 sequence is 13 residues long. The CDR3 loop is CASRQTFYNEQYF. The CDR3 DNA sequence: TGTGCCAGTAGACAAACATTCTACAATGAGCAGTACTTC.

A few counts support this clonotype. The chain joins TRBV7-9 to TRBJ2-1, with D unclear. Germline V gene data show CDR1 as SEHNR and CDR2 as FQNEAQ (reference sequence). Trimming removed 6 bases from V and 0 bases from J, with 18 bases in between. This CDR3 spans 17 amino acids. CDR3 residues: CASRVPVWVSSYNEQFF. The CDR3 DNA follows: TGTGCCAGCAGGGTCCCGGTGTGGGTAAGCTCCTACAATGAGCAGTTCTTC.

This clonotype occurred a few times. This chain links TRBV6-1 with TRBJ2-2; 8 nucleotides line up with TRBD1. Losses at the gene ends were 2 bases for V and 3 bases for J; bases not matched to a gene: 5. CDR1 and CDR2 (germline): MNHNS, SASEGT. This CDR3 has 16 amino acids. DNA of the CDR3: TGTGCCAGCAGTGAACGGGCAGGGGGCTACACCGGGGAGCTGTTTTTT. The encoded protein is CASSERAGGYTGELFF.

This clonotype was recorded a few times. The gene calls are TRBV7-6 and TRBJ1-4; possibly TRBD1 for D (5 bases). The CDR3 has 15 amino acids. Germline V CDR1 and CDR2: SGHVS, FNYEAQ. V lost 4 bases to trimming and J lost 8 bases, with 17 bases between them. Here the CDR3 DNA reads TGTGCCAGCAGCTGGGGGATGGGGGTCCGGGAAAAACTGTTTTTT. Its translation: CASSWGMGVREKLFF.

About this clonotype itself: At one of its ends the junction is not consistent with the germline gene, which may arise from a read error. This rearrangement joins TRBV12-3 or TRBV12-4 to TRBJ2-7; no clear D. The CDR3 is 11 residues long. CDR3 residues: CSSSAQYEQYF. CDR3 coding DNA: TGTTCCAGCAGTGCCCAGTACGAGCAGTACTTC.